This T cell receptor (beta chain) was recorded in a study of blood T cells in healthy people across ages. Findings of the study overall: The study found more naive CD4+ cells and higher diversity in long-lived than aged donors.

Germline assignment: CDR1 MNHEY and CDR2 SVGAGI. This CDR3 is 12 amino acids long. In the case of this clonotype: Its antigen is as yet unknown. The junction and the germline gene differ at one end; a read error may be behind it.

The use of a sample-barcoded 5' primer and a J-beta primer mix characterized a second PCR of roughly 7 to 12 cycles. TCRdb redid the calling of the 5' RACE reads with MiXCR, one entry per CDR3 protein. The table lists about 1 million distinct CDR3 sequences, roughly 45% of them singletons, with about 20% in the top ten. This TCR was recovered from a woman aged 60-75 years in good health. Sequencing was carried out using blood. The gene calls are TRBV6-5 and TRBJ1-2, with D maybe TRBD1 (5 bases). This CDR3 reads CASSWGDYGYTF. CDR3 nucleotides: TGTGCCAGCAGTTGGGGGGACTATGGCTACACCTTT.